These 15 T cell receptor beta chains were sequenced from one sample in a study of cytomegalovirus exposure and HLA in healthy donors. The primer mix had 60 Vbeta and 13 Jbeta primers. Repertoires were generated with immunoSEQ multiplex PCR, while TCRdb's copy carries only in-frame clones and drops some. Seen here are over 120,000 clones, roughly 80% observed once, and the top ten hold roughly 4.8%. Sequenced sample: PBMCs. The receptors stem from a man in his forties in good health and CMV-seronegative.

The chain couples TRBV19 to TRBJ1-2; D might be TRBD1 (6 bases). Germline V CDR1 and CDR2: LNHDA, SQIVND (reference sequence). The CDR3 runs 14 residues. The ends were cut back, 3 bases at V and 4 bases at J, with 12 bases in the middle. The CDR3 DNA reads as TGTGCCAGTAGTATTAGGGGGACGGTCTATGGCTACACCTTC. As protein: CASSIRGTVYGYTF. The full variable domain, with the rest looked up from reference TRBV19 and TRBJ1-2, is DGGITQSPKYLFRKEGQNVTLSCEQNLNHDAMYWYRQDPGQGLRLIYYSQIVNDFQKGDIAEGYSVSREKKESFPLTVTSAQKNPTAFYLCASSIRGTVYGYTFGSGTRLTVV.

The rearrangement uses TRBV19 and TRBJ1-1, with TRBD1 as a possible D gene (6 bases). V lost 7 bases and J 4 bases, leaving 19 bases between the germline ends. Germline loops: CDR1 LNHDA, CDR2 SQIVND (reference sequence). This CDR3 is 15 amino acids long. In DNA, the CDR3 is TGTGCCAGTAACTTCCCCAGGGGTGGTGCCACTGAAGCTTTCTTT. The encoded protein is CASNFPRGGATEAFF. Supplemented by reference TRBV19 and TRBJ1-1, the full variable domain reads DGGITQSPKYLFRKEGQNVTLSCEQNLNHDAMYWYRQDPGQGLRLIYYSQIVNDFQKGDIAEGYSVSREKKESFPLTVTSAQKNPTAFYLCASNFPRGGATEAFFGQGTRLTVV.

The chain recombines TRBV9 with TRBJ2-1, with 13 bases fitting TRBD2. The germline V gene encodes CDR1 SGDLS and CDR2 YYNGEE. This CDR3 contains 15 residues. The V and J ends lost 4 bases and 7 bases, in that order; junction bases with no gene match: 5. The CDR3: CASSSLAGGLNEQFF. CDR3 nucleotides: TGTGCCAGCAGCTCACTAGCGGGGGGGCTTAATGAGCAGTTCTTC.

V and J are TRBV5-1 and TRBJ1-1; the match to TRBD1 covers 7 bases. The CDR3 contains 14 residues. Germline CDR1 SGHRS, CDR2 YFSETQ. V shed 1 base and J 4 bases; nucleotides not matched to a gene: 4. CDR3: CASSLKRQGTEAFF. In nucleotides, the CDR3 is TGCGCCAGCAGCTTGAAAAGACAGGGCACTGAAGCTTTCTTT.

This chain joins TRBV28 and TRBJ2-2; 9 nucleotides match TRBD1. The germline V gene has CDR1 MDHEN and CDR2 SYDVKM. The CDR3 loop spans 15 amino acids. After removal of 3 bases from V and 4 bases from J, the junction contained 3 bases not matched to a gene. The CDR3: CASSLGTGLTGELFF. The CDR3 DNA sequence: TGTGCCAGCAGTTTGGGGACAGGGCTCACCGGGGAGCTGTTTTTT. The full variable domain, its missing parts supplied by reference TRBV28 and TRBJ2-2, is DVKVTQSSRYLVKRTGEKVFLECVQDMDHENMFWYRQDPGLGLRLIYFSYDVKMKEKGDIPEGYSVSREKKERFSLILESASTNQTSMYLCASSLGTGLTGELFFGEGSRLTVL.

The rearrangement joins TRBV4-3 to TRBJ1-4; possibly TRBD1 for D (5 bases). Germline CDR1 LGHNA, CDR2 YSLEER. V lost 0 bases and J 3 bases, leaving 11 bases between the germline ends. The CDR3 has 16 residues. For the CDR3, the DNA is TGCGCCAGCAGCCAAGATAATGGGGGGGCTAATGAAAAACTGTTTTTT. It is translated as CASSQDNGGANEKLFF.

The rearrangement links TRBV7-9 to TRBJ1-1; D is perhaps TRBD1 (6 bases). There are 15 residues in the CDR3. V dropped 7 bases and J dropped 3 bases, with 18 bases sitting between them. The V gene's germline CDR1 is SEHNR and CDR2 FQNEAQ (reference sequence). DNA for the CDR3: TGTGCCAGCACCTCAGGTGACAGGCGAGACACTGAAGCTTTCTTT. Translation: CASTSGDRRDTEAFF. The variable domain in full, with the rest retrieved from reference TRBV7-9 and TRBJ1-1, is DTGVSQNPRHKITKRGQNVTFRCDPISEHNRLYWYRQTLGQGPEFLTYFQNEAQLEKSRLLSDRFSAERPKGSFSTLEIQRTEQGDSAMYLCASTSGDRRDTEAFFGQGTRLTVV.

The rearrangement links TRBV9 to TRBJ2-7; 7 nucleotides line up with TRBD2. Germline loops: CDR1 SGDLS, CDR2 YYNGEE. The CDR3 consists of 15 residues. Unmatched junction bases numbered 9, after V lost 4 bases and J lost 2 bases. The CDR3 here is CASSPERGDPYEQYF. CDR3 nucleotides: TGTGCCAGCAGCCCAGAGCGGGGAGACCCCTACGAGCAGTACTTC.

In the case of this clone: A read error is likely, as this CDR3 ends without the conserved phenylalanine or tryptophan. It is unclear where the CDR3 begins or ends on the DNA, so no DNA is shown, and the CDR3 is as TCRdb lists it. The chain carries TRBV7-9 and TRBJ2-3; TRBD1 reflects the table's D call only, with no check against the DNA. Germline loops: CDR1 SEHNR, CDR2 FQNEAQ (reference sequence). With termini counted, the CDR3 has 15 amino acids. The CDR3 is CASSFPRAQDRGAQV.

With regard to this clone: Other DNA sequences from this sample encode an identical CDR3 as well. This rearrangement joins TRBV6-5 to TRBJ2-7; D gene ambiguous. Germline CDR1 reads MNHEY; CDR2 reads SVGAGI. V gave up 4 bases and J gave up 2 bases, with 9 bases separating them. The CDR3 has 13 residues. The CDR3 protein is CASSSTRTYEQYF. In DNA, the CDR3 is TGTGCCAGCAGTTCGACGCGGACCTACGAGCAGTACTTC.

This rearrangement joins TRBV6-1 to TRBJ1-5; 8 nucleotides align to TRBD1. Germline trimming cut 4 bases from V and 1 base from J; bases unmatched to any gene: 6. Germline V lookup: CDR1 MNHNS, CDR2 SASEGT. The CDR3 is 16 residues long. The CDR3 sequence: CASSGPGQGSNQPQHF. Written as DNA, the CDR3 is TGTGCCAGCAGTGGACCCGGACAGGGCAGCAATCAGCCCCAGCATTTT.

There are a few counts of this clone. The gene calls are TRBV18 and TRBJ1-1, with a tentative D call TRBD1 (6 bases). V gave up 2 bases and J gave up 4 bases, with 14 bases separating them. Looked up from germline, CDR1 is KGHSH and CDR2 is LQKENI. This CDR3 contains 15 residues. The chain's CDR3 is CASSPTLGGGTEAFF. The CDR3 region has the DNA TGTGCCAGCTCACCAACTCTGGGAGGGGGCACTGAAGCTTTCTTT.

The chain has TRBV2 and TRBJ2-5; TRBD2 aligns across 8 bases. The CDR3 sequence is 14 residues long. Germline-derived CDR1 and CDR2 are SNHLY and FYNNEI. V was clipped by 6 bases and J by 4 bases; unmatched bases: 7. The CDR3 is CASRGSGTRETQYF. In DNA form, the CDR3 reads TGTGCCAGCAGGGGGTCCGGGACTAGAGAGACCCAGTACTTC.

The genes are TRBV27 and TRBJ2-4; 8 bases fit TRBD1. The CDR3 covers 17 residues. J lost 0 bases, V lost 5 bases, and 9 bases had no gene match. CDR1 and CDR2 (germline): MNHEY, SMNVEV (reference sequence). The CDR3 nucleotides read TGTGCCAGCAGTGCCGGACAGGGTTTCTTAGCCAAAAACATTCAGTACTTC. It codes for CASSAGQGFLAKNIQYF.

The gene calls are TRBV7-2 and TRBJ1-2, with D tentatively TRBD1 (6 bases). CDR1 and CDR2 (germline): SGHTA, FQGNSA. The length of the CDR3 is 13 residues. V shed 1 base and J shed 11 bases, with 14 bases lying between them. In DNA form, the CDR3 reads TGTGCCAGCAGCTTAGGGGTTAACAGGGATTACACCTTC. Its protein is CASSLGVNRDYTF.